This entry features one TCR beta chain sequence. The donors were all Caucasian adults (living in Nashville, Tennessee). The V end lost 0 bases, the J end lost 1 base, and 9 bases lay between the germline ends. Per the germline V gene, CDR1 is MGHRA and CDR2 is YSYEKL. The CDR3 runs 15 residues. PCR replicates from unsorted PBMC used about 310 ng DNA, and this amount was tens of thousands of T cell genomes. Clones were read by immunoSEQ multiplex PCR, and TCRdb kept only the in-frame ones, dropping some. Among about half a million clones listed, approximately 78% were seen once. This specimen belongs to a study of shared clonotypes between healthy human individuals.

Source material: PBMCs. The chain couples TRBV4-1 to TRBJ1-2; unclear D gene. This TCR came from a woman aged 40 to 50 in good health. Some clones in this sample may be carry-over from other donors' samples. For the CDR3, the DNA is TGCGCCAGCAGCCAAGATCCGTACGGTAACTATGGCTACACCTTC. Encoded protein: CASSQDPYGNYGYTF.